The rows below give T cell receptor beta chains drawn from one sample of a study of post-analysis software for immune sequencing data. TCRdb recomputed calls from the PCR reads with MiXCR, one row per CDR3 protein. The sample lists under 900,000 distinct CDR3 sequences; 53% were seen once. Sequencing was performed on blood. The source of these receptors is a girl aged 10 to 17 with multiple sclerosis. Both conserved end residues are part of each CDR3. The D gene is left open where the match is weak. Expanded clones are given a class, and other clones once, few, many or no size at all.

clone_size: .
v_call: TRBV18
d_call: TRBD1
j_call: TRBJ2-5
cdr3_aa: CASSPLPRTGQETQYF
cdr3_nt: TGTGCCAGCTCACCGCTACCCCGGACAGGGCAAGAGACCCAGTACTTC

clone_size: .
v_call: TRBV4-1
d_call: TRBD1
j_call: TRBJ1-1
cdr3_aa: CASSQGGNRGAEAFF
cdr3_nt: TGCGCCAGCAGCCAAGGTGGGAACAGGGGTGCTGAAGCTTTCTTT

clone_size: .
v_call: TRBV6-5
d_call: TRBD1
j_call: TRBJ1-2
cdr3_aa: CASTKGWDSPNYGYTF
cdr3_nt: TGTGCCAGCACCAAAGGTTGGGACAGTCCTAACTATGGCTACACCTTC

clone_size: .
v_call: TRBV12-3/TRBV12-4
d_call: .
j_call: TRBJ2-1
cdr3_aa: CASSPKGIFYNEQFF
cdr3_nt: TGTGCCAGCAGCCCCAAGGGGATCTTCTACAATGAGCAGTTCTTC

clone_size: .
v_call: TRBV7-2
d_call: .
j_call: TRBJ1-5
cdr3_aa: CASSKKTGLSNQPQHF
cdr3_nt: TGTGCCAGCAGCAAGAAGACAGGTCTTAGCAATCAGCCCCAGCATTTT

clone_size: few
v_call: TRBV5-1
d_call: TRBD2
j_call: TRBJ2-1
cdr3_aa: CASSWGPGGGSYNEQFF
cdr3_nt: TGCGCCAGCAGCTGGGGGCCCGGCGGGGGGTCCTACAATGAGCAGTTCTTC

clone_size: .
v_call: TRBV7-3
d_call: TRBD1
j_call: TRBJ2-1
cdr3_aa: CASSPNVRGYNEQFF
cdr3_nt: TGTGCCAGCAGCCCGAACGTCAGGGGGTACAATGAGCAGTTCTTC

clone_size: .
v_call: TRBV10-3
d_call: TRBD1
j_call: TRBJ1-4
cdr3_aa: CAISDRGQGEKLFF
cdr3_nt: TGTGCCATCAGCGACAGGGGGCAAGGAGAAAAACTGTTTTTT

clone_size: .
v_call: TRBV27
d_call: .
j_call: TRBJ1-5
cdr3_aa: CASSTREGGNQPQHF
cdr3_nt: TGTGCCAGCAGCACCAGAGAGGGGGGCAATCAGCCCCAGCATTTT

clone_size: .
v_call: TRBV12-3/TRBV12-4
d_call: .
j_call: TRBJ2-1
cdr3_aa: CASSSGYRSSYNEQFF
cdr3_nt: TGTGCCAGCAGTTCGGGATACCGGAGCTCCTACAATGAGCAGTTCTTC

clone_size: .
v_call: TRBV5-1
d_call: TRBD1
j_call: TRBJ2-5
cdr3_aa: CASSYRDRVGETQYF
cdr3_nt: TGCGCCAGCAGCTACCGGGACAGGGTCGGAGAGACCCAGTACTTC

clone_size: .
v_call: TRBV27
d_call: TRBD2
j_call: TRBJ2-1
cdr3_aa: CASSWAPRGRADNEQFF
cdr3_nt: TGTGCCAGCAGTTGGGCACCCCGCGGGAGGGCCGACAATGAACAGTTCTTC

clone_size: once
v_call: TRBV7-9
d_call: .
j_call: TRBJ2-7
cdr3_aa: CASSLLPWEQYF
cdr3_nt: TGTGCCAGCAGCTTGTTACCCTGGGAGCAGTACTTC

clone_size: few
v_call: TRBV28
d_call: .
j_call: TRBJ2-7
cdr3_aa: CASSHVLSSYEQYF
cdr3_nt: TGTGCCAGCTCTCACGTCTTGAGCTCCTACGAGCAGTACTTC

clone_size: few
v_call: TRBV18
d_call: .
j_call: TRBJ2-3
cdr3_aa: CASSPFRQAPDTQYF
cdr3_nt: TGTGCCAGCTCACCATTCCGACAGGCCCCAGATACGCAGTATTTT

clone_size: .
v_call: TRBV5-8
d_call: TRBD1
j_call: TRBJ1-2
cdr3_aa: CASSFRDSGYGYTF
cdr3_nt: TGTGCCAGCAGCTTCCGGGACAGTGGTTATGGCTACACCTTC

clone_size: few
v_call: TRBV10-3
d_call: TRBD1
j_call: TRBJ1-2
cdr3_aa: CAISESRGQGTRGYTF
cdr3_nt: TGTGCCATCAGTGAGTCTAGGGGACAGGGTACACGTGGCTACACCTTC

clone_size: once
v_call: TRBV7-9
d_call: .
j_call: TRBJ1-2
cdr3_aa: CASSSEGTRYSYTF
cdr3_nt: TGTGCCAGCAGCTCGGAGGGCACCCGCTATAGCTACACCTTC

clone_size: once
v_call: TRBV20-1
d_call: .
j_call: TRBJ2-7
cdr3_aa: CSASAGTQRGKQYF
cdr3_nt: TGCAGTGCTAGTGCCGGGACCCAACGAGGGAAGCAGTACTTC

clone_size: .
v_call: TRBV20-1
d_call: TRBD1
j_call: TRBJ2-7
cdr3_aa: CSASRTGYEQYF
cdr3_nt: TGCAGTGCCTCCCGGACAGGCTACGAGCAGTACTTC

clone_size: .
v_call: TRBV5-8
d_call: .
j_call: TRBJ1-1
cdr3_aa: CASSLRGRGTEAFF
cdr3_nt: TGTGCCAGCAGCTTGAGGGGAAGAGGCACTGAAGCTTTCTTT

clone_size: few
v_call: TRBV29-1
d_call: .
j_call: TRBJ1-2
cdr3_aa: CSVGDGNGYTF
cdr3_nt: TGCAGCGTTGGGGACGGAAATGGCTACACCTTC

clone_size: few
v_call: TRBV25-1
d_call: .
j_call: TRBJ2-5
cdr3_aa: CAGSVSLGGTGQYF
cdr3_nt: TGTGCCGGCAGTGTATCACTCGGTGGTACGGGGCAGTACTTC

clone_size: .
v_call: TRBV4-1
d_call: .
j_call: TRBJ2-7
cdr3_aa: CASSQEQAVPYEQYF
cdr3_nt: TGCGCCAGCAGCCAAGAACAGGCGGTGCCCTACGAGCAGTACTTC

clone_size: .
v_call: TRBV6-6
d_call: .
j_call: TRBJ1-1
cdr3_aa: CASSYSEPSEKAFF
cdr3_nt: TGTGCCAGCAGTTACTCGGAGCCCTCGGAAAAAGCTTTCTTT

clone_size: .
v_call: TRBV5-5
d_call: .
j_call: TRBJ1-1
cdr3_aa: CASSSRGTQGNTEAFF
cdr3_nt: TGTGCCAGCAGCTCACGGGGCACACAGGGGAACACTGAAGCTTTCTTT

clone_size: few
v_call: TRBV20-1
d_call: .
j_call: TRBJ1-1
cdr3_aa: CSASSQKGEAFF
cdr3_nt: TGCAGTGCTAGTAGCCAGAAAGGTGAAGCTTTCTTT

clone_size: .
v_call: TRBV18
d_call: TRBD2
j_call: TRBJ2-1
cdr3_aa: CASSPPAGGSRNEQFF
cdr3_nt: TGTGCCAGCTCACCACCGGCGGGAGGGTCTAGAAATGAGCAGTTCTTC

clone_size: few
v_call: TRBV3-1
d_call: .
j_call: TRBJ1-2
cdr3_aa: CASSQTGHYGYTF
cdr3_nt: TGTGCCAGCAGCCAAACAGGGCACTATGGCTACACCTTC

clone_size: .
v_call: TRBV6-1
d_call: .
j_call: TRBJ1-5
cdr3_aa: CASGDQGHQPQHF
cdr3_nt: TGTGCCAGCGGGGATCAGGGACATCAGCCCCAGCATTTT

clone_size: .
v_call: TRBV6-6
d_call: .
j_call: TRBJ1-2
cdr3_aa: CASIHVEGWGYTF
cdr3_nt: TGTGCCAGCATCCACGTGGAGGGGTGGGGCTACACCTTC